The clone carrying this T cell receptor beta chain was detected many times. What it binds is not known. TCRdb used MiXCR to reprocess the 5' RACE reads, holding one entry per CDR3 protein. The sample records about 190,000 distinct CDR3 sequences, about an eighth being singletons. The data stem from a study of CD8 T cells in ankylosing spondylitis. The study's findings and limits: Clones linked to disease, bearing a CD8+ phenotype, were relatively rare in peripheral blood.

Looked up from germline, CDR1 is SGHAT and CDR2 is FQNNGV. This CDR3 is 18 amino acids long. V lost 1 base to trimming and J lost 0 bases; unmatched junction nucleotides: 4. This chain uses TRBV11-2 with TRBJ1-5; 12 bases map to TRBD1. Material: blood, either unsorted or a sorted T cell fraction (not recorded which). The TCR was taken from a female donor with ankylosing spondylitis or in good health (not recorded which). The CDR3 sequence: CASSLGDRGRYSNQPQHF. As DNA, the CDR3 is TGTGCCAGCAGCTTAGGGGACAGGGGGCGTTATAGCAATCAGCCCCAGCATTTT.